This T cell receptor beta chain was captured in a study of long-term antiretroviral therapy in people with HIV. Study results and caveats: At every time point, clones expanded before ART dominated the repertoire.

Germline V gene sequence: CDR1 MNHEY, CDR2 SVGAGI. This CDR3 has 14 residues. V lost 2 bases and J lost 1, with 8 bases in between. Researchers report immunoSEQ v3.0 was run at survey level. The method was immunoSEQ multiplex PCR; TCRdb's version includes in-frame clones alone and lacks a portion of them. Altogether fewer than 25,000 clones are present, over 85% being singletons, with the ten largest covering approximately 2.2%. On this clone itself: The target antigen is unknown.

Among participants with HIV, every one received treatment in the United States. The TCR sequence derives from a woman aged 45 to 65 with HIV. V and J are TRBV6-5 and TRBJ1-1; perhaps TRBD1 as D (5 bases). The sequencing used unsorted PBMCs, collected roughly 5.1 years after starting antiretroviral therapy. The CDR3 spells CASSYQRGNTEAFF. The CDR3 bases are TGTGCCAGCAGTTACCAAAGGGGGAACACTGAAGCTTTCTTT.